The present entry profiles one T cell receptor beta chain with its context. Original processing notes: From reference gene primer amplification, estimates of nucleated cell counts were derived. Profiling relied on immunoSEQ multiplex PCR, and the TCRdb table lists in-frame clones only, not all of them. The DNA was the basis for D and trimming; V, J and clone size are from that table. Of about 180,000 clones in the sample, around 80% are singletons; the top ten hold roughly 6.3%. The data derive from a study of blood T cell repertoires in COVID-19. Study in general: T cells, B-cell-depleted T cells, or PBMCs supplied cDNA or gDNA.

J gave up 5 bases and V 2 bases, and 6 bases lay outside the gene matches. Germline V gene data show CDR1 as SGHTA and CDR2 as FQGNSA. The CDR3 is 16 amino acids. The receptor comes from a human donor in a cohort sampled during active COVID-19. The J gene is TRBJ2-3, the V gene TRBV7-2, with TRBD2 matching over 11 bases. The sequencing sample was made of peripheral blood. CDR3: CASSLYSGGEGDTQYF. The DNA for the CDR3 is TGTGCCAGCAGCTTATATAGCGGGGGGGAAGGAGATACGCAGTATTTT.